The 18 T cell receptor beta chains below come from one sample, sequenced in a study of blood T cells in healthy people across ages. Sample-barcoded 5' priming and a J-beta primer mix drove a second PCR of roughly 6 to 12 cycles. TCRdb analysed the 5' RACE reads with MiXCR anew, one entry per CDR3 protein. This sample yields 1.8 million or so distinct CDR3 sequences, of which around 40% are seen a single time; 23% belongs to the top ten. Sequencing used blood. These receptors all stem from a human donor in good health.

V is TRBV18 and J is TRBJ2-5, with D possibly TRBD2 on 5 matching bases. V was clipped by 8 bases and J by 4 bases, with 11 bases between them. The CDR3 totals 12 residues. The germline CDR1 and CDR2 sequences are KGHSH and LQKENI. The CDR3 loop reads CASEGRGETQYF. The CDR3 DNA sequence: TGTGCCAGCGAGGGTCGGGGAGAGACCCAGTACTTC.

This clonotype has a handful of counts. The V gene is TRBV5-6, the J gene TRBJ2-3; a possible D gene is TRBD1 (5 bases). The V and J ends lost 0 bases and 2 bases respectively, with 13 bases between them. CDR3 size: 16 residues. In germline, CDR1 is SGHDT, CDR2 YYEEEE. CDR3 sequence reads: CASSLALAGHTDTQYF. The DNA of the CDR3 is TGTGCCAGCAGCTTGGCCTTGGCAGGACACACAGATACGCAGTATTTT.

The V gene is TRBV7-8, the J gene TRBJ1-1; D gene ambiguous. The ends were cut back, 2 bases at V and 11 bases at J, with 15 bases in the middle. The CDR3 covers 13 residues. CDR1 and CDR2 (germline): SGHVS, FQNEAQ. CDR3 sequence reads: CASSLIVGGSAFF. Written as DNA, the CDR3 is TGTGCCAGCAGCTTAATTGTTGGTGGTTCGGCTTTCTTT.

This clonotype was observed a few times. The CDR3: CASSSGQTTDTQYF. The CDR3 DNA follows: TGTGCCAGCAGTTCGGGGCAGACCACAGATACGCAGTATTTT. The rearrangement links TRBV6-2 or TRBV6-3 to TRBJ2-3; either TRBD1 or TRBD2 may supply D (5 bases each). In germline, CDR1 is MNHEY, CDR2 SVGEGT. CDR3 length: 14 amino acids. V lost 4 bases, J lost 2 bases, and 10 bases lay in between.

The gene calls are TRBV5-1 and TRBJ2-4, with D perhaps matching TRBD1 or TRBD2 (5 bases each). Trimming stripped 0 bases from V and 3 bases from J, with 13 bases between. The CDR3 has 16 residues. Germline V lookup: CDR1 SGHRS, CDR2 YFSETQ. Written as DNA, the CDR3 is TGCGCCAGCAGCTTGGGCCAGGGAGACTTCAAAAACATTCAGTACTTC. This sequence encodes CASSLGQGDFKNIQYF.

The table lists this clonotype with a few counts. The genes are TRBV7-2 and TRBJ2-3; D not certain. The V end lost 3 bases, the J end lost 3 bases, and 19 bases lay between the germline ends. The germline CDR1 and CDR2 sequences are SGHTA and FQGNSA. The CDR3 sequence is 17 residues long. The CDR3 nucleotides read TGTGCCAGCAGCTTTTACCGCCCATTGGTCGGGACAGATACGCAGTATTTT. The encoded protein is CASSFYRPLVGTDTQYF.

The CDR3, as DNA: TGTGCCAGCAGCCCCGAGGGATGGGGCCGTGGCTACACCTTC. Translated, it gives CASSPEGWGRGYTF. The chain couples TRBV7-2 to TRBJ1-2; D is possibly TRBD1 (5 bases). This CDR3 comprises 14 residues. Germline V gene sequence: CDR1 SGHTA, CDR2 FQGNSA. V was shortened by 5 bases and J by 7 bases, with 17 bases between the two germline ends.

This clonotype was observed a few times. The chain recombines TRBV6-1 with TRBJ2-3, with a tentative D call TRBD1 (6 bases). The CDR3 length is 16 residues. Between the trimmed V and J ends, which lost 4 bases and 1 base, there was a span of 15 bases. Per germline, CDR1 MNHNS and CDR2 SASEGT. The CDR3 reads CASSGLGGEGTDTQYF. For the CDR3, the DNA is TGTGCCAGCAGTGGGCTAGGGGGAGAGGGCACAGATACGCAGTATTTT.

The CDR3 bases are TGCAGCGTTGTATCCTCTACGGGCACTGAAGCTTTCTTT. Amino acid sequence: CSVVSSTGTEAFF. The J gene is TRBJ1-1, the V gene TRBV29-1; D not certain. V was trimmed by 4 bases and J by 4 bases, leaving 13 bases between them. The CDR3 runs 13 residues. Per the germline V gene, CDR1 is SQVTM and CDR2 is ANQGSEA. Looking up the rest from reference TRBV29-1 and TRBJ1-1 gives the full variable domain: SAVISQKPSRDICQRGTSLTIQCQVDSQVTMMFWYRQQPGQSLTLIATANQGSEATYESGFVIDKFPISRPNLTFSTLTVSNMSPEDSSIYLCSVVSSTGTEAFFGQGTRLTVV.

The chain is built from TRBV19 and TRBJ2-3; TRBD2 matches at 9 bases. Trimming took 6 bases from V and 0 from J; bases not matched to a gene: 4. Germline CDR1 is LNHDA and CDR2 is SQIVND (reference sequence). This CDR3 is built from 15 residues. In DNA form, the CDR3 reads TGTGCCAGTAGGAAGCGGGGGGCCAGCACAGATACGCAGTATTTT. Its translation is CASRKRGASTDTQYF.

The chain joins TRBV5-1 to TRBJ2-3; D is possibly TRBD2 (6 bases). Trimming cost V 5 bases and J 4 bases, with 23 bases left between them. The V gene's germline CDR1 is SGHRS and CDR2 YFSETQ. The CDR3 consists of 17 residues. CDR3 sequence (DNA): TGCGCCAGCAGTCGAGAAGGGACTTTAACATACGCAGATACGCAGTATTTT. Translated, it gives CASSREGTLTYADTQYF.

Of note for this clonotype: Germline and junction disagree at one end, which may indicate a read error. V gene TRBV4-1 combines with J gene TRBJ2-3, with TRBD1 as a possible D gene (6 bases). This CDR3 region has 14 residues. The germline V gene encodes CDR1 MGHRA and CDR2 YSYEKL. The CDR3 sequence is CASSSRTEERTRYF. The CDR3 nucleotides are TGCGCCAGCAGCTCCCGGACAGAGGAAAGGACGCGGTATTTT.

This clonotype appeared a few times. The CDR3 loop is CASSLIGTGENEQYF. In DNA, the CDR3 is TGCGCCAGCAGCTTGATTGGGACAGGGGAGAACGAGCAGTACTTC. The chain recombines TRBV5-1 with TRBJ2-4; 10 bases line up with TRBD1. The J call may be faulty, since TRBJ2-7 better matches the DNA end. Germline V gene data show CDR1 as SGHRS and CDR2 as YFSETQ. The CDR3 is 15 amino acids.

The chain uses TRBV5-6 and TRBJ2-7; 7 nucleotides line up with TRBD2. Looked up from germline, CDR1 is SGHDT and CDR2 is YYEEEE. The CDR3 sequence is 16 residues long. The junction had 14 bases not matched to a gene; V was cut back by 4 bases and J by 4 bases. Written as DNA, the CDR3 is TGTGCCAGCAGCCCGGGGCTAGCGGAACTAGTTTACGAGCAGTACTTC. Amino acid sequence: CASSPGLAELVYEQYF. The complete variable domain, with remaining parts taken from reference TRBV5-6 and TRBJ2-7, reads DAGVTQSPTHLIKTRGQQVTLRCSPKSGHDTVSWYQQALGQGPQFIFQYYEEEERQRGNFPDRFSGHQFPNYSSELNVNALLLGDSALYLCASSPGLAELVYEQYFGPGTRLTVT.

CDR3 region: CASGPSPVRNTDTQYF. CDR3 bases: TGTGCTAGTGGACCTAGCCCAGTTAGAAACACAGATACGCAGTATTTT. The chain combines TRBV12-5 with TRBJ2-3; D may be TRBD2 (5 bases). Looked up from germline, CDR1 is LGHNT and CDR2 is FRNRAP. V shed 6 bases and J shed 2 bases, with 18 bases lying between them. This CDR3 contains 16 residues. Drawing the rest from reference TRBV12-5 and TRBJ2-3, the complete variable domain is DARVTQTPRHKVTEMGQEVTMRCQPILGHNTVFWYRQTMMQGLELLAYFRNRAPLDDSGMPKDRFSAEMPDATLATLKIQPSEPRDSAVYFCASGPSPVRNTDTQYFGPGTRLTVL.

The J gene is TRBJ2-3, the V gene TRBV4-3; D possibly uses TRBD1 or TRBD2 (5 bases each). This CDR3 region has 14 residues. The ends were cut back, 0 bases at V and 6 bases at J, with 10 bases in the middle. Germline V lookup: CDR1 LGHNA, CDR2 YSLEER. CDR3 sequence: CASSQEGEWDTQYF. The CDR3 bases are TGCGCCAGCAGCCAAGAGGGGGAATGGGATACGCAGTATTTT.

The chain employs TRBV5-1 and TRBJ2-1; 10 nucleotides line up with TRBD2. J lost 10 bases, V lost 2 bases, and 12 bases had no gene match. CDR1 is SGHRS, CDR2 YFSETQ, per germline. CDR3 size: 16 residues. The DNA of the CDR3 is TGCGCCAGCAGCTTACAAAGGAGCGGGAGGGCTAGCGAGCAGTTCTTC. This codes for CASSLQRSGRASEQFF.

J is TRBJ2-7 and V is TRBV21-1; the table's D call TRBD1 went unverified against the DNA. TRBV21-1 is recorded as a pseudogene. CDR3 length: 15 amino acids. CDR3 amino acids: CASSKEGADRDEQYF. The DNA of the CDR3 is TGTGCCAGCAGCAAAGAAGGAGCGGACAGAGACGAGCAGTACTTC.